This entry lists 8 T cell receptor beta chains sequenced from one sample in a study of CD8 T cells in ankylosing spondylitis. TCRdb ran MiXCR on the 5' RACE reads and lists one entry per CDR3 protein. The sample includes about 240,000 distinct CDR3 sequences, around 7.8% seen only once; the top ten take over 6.5%. Sequencing was performed on blood, either unsorted or a sorted T cell fraction (not recorded which). These receptors were obtained from a male donor with ankylosing spondylitis or in good health (not recorded which).

In its sample, this clonotype was seen many times. Here the CDR3 DNA reads TGCAGTGCCCGACAGGCCCAAGAGACCCAGTACTTC. Translation: CSARQAQETQYF. This chain connects TRBV20-1 to TRBJ2-5; perhaps TRBD1 as D (6 bases). Germline CDR1 and CDR2: DFQATT and SNEGSKA (reference sequence). The CDR3 has 12 amino acids. V lost 6 bases and J lost 1, with 9 bases in between.

This clonotype was detected a few times. The chain couples TRBV7-8 to TRBJ1-4; 7 bases are shared with TRBD1. V lost 4 bases to trimming and J lost 5 bases; unmatched junction nucleotides: 7. Per germline, CDR1 SGHVS and CDR2 FQNEAQ. The CDR3 has 15 residues. The CDR3 coding sequence is TGTGCCAGCAGCTCTTATCGGGACAGCAATGAAAAACTGTTTTTT. It codes for CASSSYRDSNEKLFF.

This clonotype was detected a few times. The chain combines TRBV5-1 with TRBJ2-1; D might be TRBD2 (6 bases). The CDR3 has 17 residues. CDR1 is SGHRS and CDR2 is YFSETQ in the germline V gene. The germline V and J ends were trimmed by 2 bases and 9 bases, with 24 bases remaining between them. The CDR3 region has the DNA TGCGCCAGCAGCTTCAACCGACCCCCGGCGGGAAGGGGTGAGCAGTTCTTC. Amino acids: CASSFNRPPAGRGEQFF. Full variable domain (outside the CDR3, taken from reference TRBV5-1 and TRBJ2-1): KAGVTQTPRYLIKTRGQQVTLSCSPISGHRSVSWYQQTPGQGLQFLFEYFSETQRNKGNFPGRFSGRQFSNSRSEMNVSTLELGDSALYLCASSFNRPPAGRGEQFFGPGTRLTVL.

This clonotype was seen many times. The genes are TRBV6-1 and TRBJ2-2; the D call may be TRBD1 or TRBD2 (5 bases each). Per the germline V gene, CDR1 is MNHNS and CDR2 is SASEGT. V gave up 4 bases and J gave up 4 bases, with 10 bases separating them. CDR3 length: 14 amino acids. The CDR3 DNA reads TGTGCCAGCAGTGTTGGGGGAATCACCGGGGAGCTGTTTTTT. Translated: CASSVGGITGELFF.

This clonotype was seen only a few times. The rearrangement uses TRBV30 and TRBJ1-1; 7 nucleotides agree with TRBD1. The trim removed 2 bases at V and 5 bases at J, leaving 8 bases unmatched. The CDR3 consists of 14 residues. The V gene's germline CDR1 is GTSNPN and CDR2 SVGIG (reference sequence). The CDR3 sequence: CAWSRETGWTEAFF. CDR3 coding DNA: TGTGCCTGGAGTAGGGAGACAGGGTGGACTGAAGCTTTCTTT.

At least ten counts were recorded for this clonotype. The chain combines TRBV7-8 with TRBJ2-2; D may be TRBD2 (5 bases). The germline V gene has CDR1 SGHVS and CDR2 FQNEAQ. V was trimmed by 4 bases and J by 2 bases, leaving 14 bases between them. CDR3 length: 16 residues. The CDR3 sequence: CASSYVGGGNTGELFF. The CDR3 nucleotides are TGTGCCAGCAGCTACGTCGGAGGCGGAAACACCGGGGAGCTGTTTTTT. Looking up the rest from reference TRBV7-8 and TRBJ2-2 gives the full variable domain: GAGVSQSPRYKVAKRGQDVALRCDPISGHVSLFWYQQALGQGPEFLTYFQNEAQLDKSGLPSDRFFAERPEGSVSTLKIQRTQQEDSAVYLCASSYVGGGNTGELFFGEGSRLTVL.

This clonotype occurred a few times. The chain joins TRBV10-3 to TRBJ2-1; D unclear. Trimming removed 3 bases from V and 7 bases from J, with 4 bases in between. The CDR3 is 11 amino acids. Germline values: CDR1 ENHRY, CDR2 SYGVKD. CDR3 loop: CAISEANEQFF. Here the CDR3 DNA reads TGTGCCATCAGTGAAGCTAATGAGCAGTTCTTC.

V usage is TRBV20-1 and J usage is TRBJ1-3, with D maybe TRBD1 (5 bases). V lost 3 bases and J 9 bases, leaving 15 bases between the germline ends. Germline V CDR1 and CDR2: DFQATT, SNEGSKA (reference sequence). The CDR3 totals 13 residues. The CDR3 loop reads CSARLRVGPTIYF. The CDR3, as DNA: TGCAGTGCTAGGCTCAGGGTTGGACCCACCATATATTTT.